This T cell receptor beta chain was recorded in a study of blood T cell repertoires in COVID-19 (dated by TCRdb to about 2020). Regarding the complete study: The collaborator samples originated in the United States, Italy and Spain and spanned the acute and convalescent phases of COVID-19. The prospective study material was composed of cDNA or gDNA derived from T cells, B-cell-depleted T cells, or PBMCs. The dataset comprised deeply sampled blood TCRbeta repertoires from subjects exposed to, actively infected with, or recovered from COVID-19. A freely available public database, intended as a resource for researchers studying the immune response to SARS-CoV-2, is where the repertoires were released. The samples were drawn from the first 160 participants of the ongoing ImmuneRACE study and from 1,254 subjects provided by 6 global collaborators. Nearly every sample came with metadata listing a de-identified subject ID, COVID-19 status, age in years and sex. Where available, HLA class I and class II types were obtained from metadata supplied by the sample provider rather than from assay-based typing. The full study reports these points: How much clinical and demographic metadata was included differed by source and by participant, and the metadata was provided uncurated.

At one collaborating source in Seattle, patients were enrolled during active infection and were followed longitudinally through the course of disease. Whole blood was collected in K2EDTA tubes by collaborating institutions according to the institutions' own protocols. For TCRbeta analysis, collaborator samples were shipped as frozen whole blood, as isolated PBMCs, or as DNA extracted from either sample type. TCRbeta CDR3 regions were amplified from genomic DNA by means of the immunoSEQ Assay, a bias-controlled multiplex PCR. The study's own analysis went as follows. The number of nucleated cells in each sample was estimated by amplification of reference gene primers within the assay. Sequence reads were collapsed and filtered to measure the absolute abundance of every unique TCRbeta CDR3 rearrangement. For each sample, productive Simpson clonality was calculated by taking the square root of Simpson's diversity index across productive rearrangements. As stored in TCRdb, this immuneACCESS dataset retains in-frame rearrangements with V and J assigned. A fraction of the clones does not appear; measured against another copy, unresolved V genes explain less than half of the discrepancy, and the remainder lacks a known reason. Clone size and V and J calls were adopted from that table, with D and trimming inferred from the DNA. For this sample there are 300,000 to 400,000 clones; approximately 86% appear just once. The top ten clones comprise roughly 7.1% of the sample.

From cysteine to phenylalanine, the CDR3 is 14 amino acids long. Here the CDR3 DNA is all that survives: 42 bases in frame from base 1. Sequences MNHEY (CDR1) and SMNVEV (CDR2) are obtained from the germline V gene (reference sequence). Here V drops 3 bases and J drops 4 bases, and the junction holds 5 bases not matched to any gene. There are a few counts of this clone. Its target antigen remains unknown. No base quality values were provided; no much bigger clone lies one nucleotide off. The sample carries other DNA sequences with the same CDR3. The receptor was derived from an older woman with COVID-19, enrolled during active disease. The sequenced sample was peripheral blood. The sequence is built from TRBV27 and TRBJ1-2, with 7 bases matching TRBD1. The DNA is TGTGCCAGCAGTTTGGGGGGACAGCCCTATGGCTACACCTTC. This gives the protein CASSLGGQPYGYTF.